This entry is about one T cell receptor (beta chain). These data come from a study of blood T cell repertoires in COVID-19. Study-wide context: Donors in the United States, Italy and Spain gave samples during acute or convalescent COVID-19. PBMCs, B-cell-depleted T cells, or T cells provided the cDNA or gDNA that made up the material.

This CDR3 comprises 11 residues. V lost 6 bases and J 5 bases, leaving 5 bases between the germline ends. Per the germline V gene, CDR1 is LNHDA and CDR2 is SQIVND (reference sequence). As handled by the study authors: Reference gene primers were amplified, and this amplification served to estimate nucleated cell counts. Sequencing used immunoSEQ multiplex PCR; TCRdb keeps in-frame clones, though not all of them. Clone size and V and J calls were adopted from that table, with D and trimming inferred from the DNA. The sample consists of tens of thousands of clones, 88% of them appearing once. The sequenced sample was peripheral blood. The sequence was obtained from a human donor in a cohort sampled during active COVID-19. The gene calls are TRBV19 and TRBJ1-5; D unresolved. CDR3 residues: CASSGDQPQHF. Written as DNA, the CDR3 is TGTGCCAGTAGCGGGGATCAGCCCCAGCATTTT. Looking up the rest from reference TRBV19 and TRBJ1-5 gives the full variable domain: DGGITQSPKYLFRKEGQNVTLSCEQNLNHDAMYWYRQDPGQGLRLIYYSQIVNDFQKGDIAEGYSVSREKKESFPLTVTSAQKNPTAFYLCASSGDQPQHFGDGTRLSIL.